These 3 T cell receptor beta chains share one sample of origin, sequenced in a study of OX40 agonist ivuxolimab in advanced cancers. The assay was immunoSEQ multiplex PCR, and TCRdb's table has in-frame clones only and misses some. Of 60,000 or so clones in the sample, around 85% are singletons; the top ten hold 0.7% to 0.9%. The sequencing here drew on CD4+ or CD8+ T cells sorted from blood, taken in a trial of the OX40 agonist ivuxolimab. The receptors stem from an adult with an advanced solid tumor such as melanoma, head and neck, liver or kidney cancer.

The gene calls are TRBV18 and TRBJ2-5; D remains unclear. The CDR3 is made up of 11 amino acids. V lost 6 bases and J 1 base, leaving 3 bases between the germline ends. Per germline, CDR1 KGHSH and CDR2 LQKENI. CDR3: CASSSQETQYF. The CDR3 DNA sequence: TGTGCCAGCTCCTCCCAAGAGACCCAGTACTTC.

Written as DNA, the CDR3 is TGTGCCAGTAGTATTGGGCCCCCAAGCTCCTACGAGCAGTACTTC. It yields the protein CASSIGPPSSYEQYF. The genes are TRBV19 and TRBJ2-7; D is ambiguous. Trimming stripped 3 bases from V and 0 bases from J, with 12 bases between. Germline CDR1 is LNHDA and CDR2 is SQIVND (reference sequence). CDR3 length: 15 amino acids. Based on the CDR3 plus reference TRBV19 and TRBJ2-7, the full variable domain is DGGITQSPKYLFRKEGQNVTLSCEQNLNHDAMYWYRQDPGQGLRLIYYSQIVNDFQKGDIAEGYSVSREKKESFPLTVTSAQKNPTAFYLCASSIGPPSSYEQYFGPGTRLTVT.

The J gene is TRBJ2-3, the V gene TRBV5-1; weak D call: TRBD2 (6 bases). Germline loops: CDR1 SGHRS, CDR2 YFSETQ. The CDR3 length is 14 residues. Trimming cost V 4 bases and J 4 bases, with 13 bases left between them. This CDR3 is CASSGGKGSDTQYF. The CDR3, as DNA: TGCGCCAGCAGCGGCGGGAAGGGGTCAGATACGCAGTATTTT. Filled out from reference TRBV5-1 and TRBJ2-3, the complete variable domain reads KAGVTQTPRYLIKTRGQQVTLSCSPISGHRSVSWYQQTPGQGLQFLFEYFSETQRNKGNFPGRFSGRQFSNSRSEMNVSTLELGDSALYLCASSGGKGSDTQYFGPGTRLTVL.